This T cell receptor beta chain was obtained from a study of human T cells and chemical hapten exposure. About the research overall: Patients received weekly diphenylcyclopropenone doses to the scalp throughout the approximately 24-week study.

Germline loops: CDR1 DFQATT, CDR2 SNEGSKA (reference sequence). V was clipped by 6 bases and J by 2 bases, with 17 bases between them. The length of the CDR3 is 15 residues. The time point was: patch test 2, 6 weeks after DPC sensitization. The treatment was: therapeutic diphenylcyclopropenone sensitization with weekly scalp DPC. TCRdb re-called the RACE reads with MiXCR, one entry per CDR3 protein. The repertoire holds around 99,000 distinct CDR3 sequences, with roughly a tenth as singletons. This receptor was taken from a woman in her thirties or forties with alopecia areata. Some clones in this sample may be carry-over from other donors' samples. The chain is built from TRBV20-1 and TRBJ2-1; either TRBD1 or TRBD2 may fit D (7 bases each). The sequenced sample was whole blood, obtained in connection with sensitization to the hapten diphenylcyclopropenone (DPC). The CDR3 DNA follows: TGCAGTGCCCCACCGGGGGGACAGACCTACAATGAGCAGTTCTTC. It specifies CSAPPGGQTYNEQFF.